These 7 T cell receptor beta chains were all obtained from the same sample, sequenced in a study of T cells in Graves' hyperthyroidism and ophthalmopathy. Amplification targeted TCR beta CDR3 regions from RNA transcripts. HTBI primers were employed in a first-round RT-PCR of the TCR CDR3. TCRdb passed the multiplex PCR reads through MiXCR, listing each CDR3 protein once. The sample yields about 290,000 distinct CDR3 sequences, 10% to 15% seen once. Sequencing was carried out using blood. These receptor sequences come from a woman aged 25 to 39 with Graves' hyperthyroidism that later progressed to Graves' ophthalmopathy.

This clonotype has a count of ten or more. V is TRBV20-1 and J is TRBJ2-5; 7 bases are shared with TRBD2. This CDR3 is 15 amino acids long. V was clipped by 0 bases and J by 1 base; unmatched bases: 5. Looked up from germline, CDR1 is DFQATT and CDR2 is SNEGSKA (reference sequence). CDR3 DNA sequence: TGCAGTGCTAGAGATCCAGGGAGGGTCCAAGAGACCCAGTACTTC. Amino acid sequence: CSARDPGRVQETQYF.

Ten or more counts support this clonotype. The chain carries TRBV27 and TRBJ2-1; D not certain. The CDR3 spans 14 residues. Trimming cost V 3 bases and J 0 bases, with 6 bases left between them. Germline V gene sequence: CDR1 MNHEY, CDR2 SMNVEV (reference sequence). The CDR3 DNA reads TGTGCCAGCAGTTTGACAAGCTCCTACAATGAGCAGTTCTTC. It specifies CASSLTSSYNEQFF.

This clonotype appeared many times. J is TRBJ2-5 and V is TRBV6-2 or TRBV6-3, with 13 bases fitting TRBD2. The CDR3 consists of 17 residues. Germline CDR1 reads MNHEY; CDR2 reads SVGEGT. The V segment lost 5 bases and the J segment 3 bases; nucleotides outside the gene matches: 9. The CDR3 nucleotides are TGTGCCAGCAGTCCTCATGGACTAGCGGGAGATAAAGAGACCCAGTACTTC. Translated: CASSPHGLAGDKETQYF.

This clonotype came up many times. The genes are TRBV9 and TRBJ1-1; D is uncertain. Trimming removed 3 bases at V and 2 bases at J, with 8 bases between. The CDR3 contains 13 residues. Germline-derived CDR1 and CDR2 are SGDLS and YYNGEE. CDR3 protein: CASSASPNTEAFF. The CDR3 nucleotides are TGTGCCAGCAGCGCAAGTCCTAACACTGAAGCTTTCTTT.

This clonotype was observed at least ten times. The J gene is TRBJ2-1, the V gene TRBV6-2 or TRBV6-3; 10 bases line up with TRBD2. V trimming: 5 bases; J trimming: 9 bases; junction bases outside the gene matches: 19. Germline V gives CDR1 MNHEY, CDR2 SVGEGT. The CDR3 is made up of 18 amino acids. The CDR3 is CASSADRANLAGVSEQFF. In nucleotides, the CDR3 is TGTGCCAGCAGTGCGGACAGGGCTAACCTAGCGGGAGTCTCTGAGCAGTTCTTC.

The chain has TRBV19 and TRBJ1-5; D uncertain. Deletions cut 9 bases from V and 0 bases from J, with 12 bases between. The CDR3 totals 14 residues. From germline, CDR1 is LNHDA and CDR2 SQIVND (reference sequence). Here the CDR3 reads CASQGRNSNQPQHF. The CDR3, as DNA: TGTGCCAGCCAAGGGAGAAATAGCAATCAGCCCCAGCATTTT.

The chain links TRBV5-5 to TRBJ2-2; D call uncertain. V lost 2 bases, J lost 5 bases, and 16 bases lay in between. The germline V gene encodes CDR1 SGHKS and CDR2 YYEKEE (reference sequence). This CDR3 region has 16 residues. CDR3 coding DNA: TGTGCCAGCAGCTTACCGCCCGTAATAGGGACCGGGGAGCTGTTTTTT. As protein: CASSLPPVIGTGELFF.